One sample yielded the 10 T cell receptor beta chains listed below, sequenced in a study of T cells in tumors after PD-1 blockade. Clones were sequenced by immunoSEQ multiplex PCR, and TCRdb holds only the in-frame ones, with some missing. Among around 1,700 clones listed, around 80% were seen once. The sample here was tumor tissue, taken after anti-PD-1 treatment. The receptors derive from a human donor with basal cell carcinoma.

The chain carries TRBV5-1 and TRBJ2-3; 7 bases align to TRBD2. This CDR3 spans 16 amino acids. CDR1 SGHRS and CDR2 YFSETQ come from the germline V gene. Losses at the gene ends were 0 bases for V and 0 bases for J; bases not matched to a gene: 4. CDR3 in amino acids: CASSLVGGISTDTQYF. As DNA, the CDR3 is TGCGCCAGCAGCTTGGTGGGAGGGATTAGCACAGATACGCAGTATTTT.

The rearrangement uses TRBV5-3 and TRBJ1-1; the D gene is possibly TRBD1 (5 bases). TRBV5-3 is an open reading frame whose function is uncertain. V lost 4 bases and J 3 bases, leaving 16 bases between the germline ends. This CDR3 has 15 amino acids. The CDR3 bases are TGTGCCAGAAGCGATGGACAAAAAGGGGACACTGAAGCTTTCTTT. It translates to CARSDGQKGDTEAFF.

This sequence joins TRBV5-1 and TRBJ1-1; D remains ambiguous. The CDR3 is made up of 13 amino acids. Trimming removed 0 bases from V and 0 bases from J, with 3 bases in between. Germline assignment: CDR1 SGHRS and CDR2 YFSETQ. The CDR3 region has the DNA TGCGCCAGCAGCTTGGGCCTGAACACTGAAGCTTTCTTT. Translation: CASSLGLNTEAFF.

This clone was counted a single time. Its ends do not fully match the called genes, so a read error is possible. The rearrangement links TRBV6-5 to TRBJ1-4, with TRBD1 matching 7 bases. CDR1 and CDR2 (germline): MNHEY, SVGAGI. The length of the CDR3 is 13 residues. CDR3 region: CASRRTGTSLGIF. CDR3 bases: TGTGCCAGCAGACGGACAGGCACAAGCCTAGGGATTTTT.

This clone has a handful of counts. This chain connects TRBV6-1 to TRBJ1-1; D is undetermined. There are 11 residues in the CDR3. Germline V gene lookup returns CDR1 MNHNS and CDR2 SASEGT. V lost 2 bases and J lost 11, with 9 bases in between. CDR3 sequence: CASSEPFEAFF. The CDR3 region has the DNA TGTGCCAGCAGTGAACCTTTCGAGGCTTTCTTT.

The chain carries TRBV4-1 and TRBJ2-1; D is undetermined. Trimming pared 3 bases from V and 7 bases from J, leaving 7 bases between. The germline V gene encodes CDR1 MGHRA and CDR2 YSYEKL. The CDR3 covers 12 residues. CDR3 loop: CASSHPLNEQFF. The CDR3 nucleotides are TGCGCCAGCAGCCACCCTCTTAATGAGCAGTTCTTC.

The chain has TRBV19 and TRBJ2-3, with unresolved D. This CDR3 is 15 amino acids long. The germline CDR1 and CDR2 sequences are LNHDA and SQIVND (reference sequence). V was shortened by 5 bases and J by 2 bases, with 14 bases between the two germline ends. CDR3: CASSFSGTTTDTQYF. CDR3 DNA: TGTGCCAGTAGTTTCTCCGGTACTACCACAGATACGCAGTATTTT.

The rearrangement joins TRBV19 to TRBJ1-2, with 7 bases lining up with TRBD1. The CDR3 has 15 residues. Germline loops: CDR1 LNHDA, CDR2 SQIVND (reference sequence). J lost 5 bases, V lost 7 bases, and 13 bases had no gene match. CDR3 loop: CASTSQGGASYGYTF. CDR3 nucleotide sequence: TGTGCCAGTACCTCGCAGGGGGGCGCGTCGTATGGCTACACCTTC. The complete variable domain, with remaining parts taken from reference TRBV19 and TRBJ1-2, reads DGGITQSPKYLFRKEGQNVTLSCEQNLNHDAMYWYRQDPGQGLRLIYYSQIVNDFQKGDIAEGYSVSREKKESFPLTVTSAQKNPTAFYLCASTSQGGASYGYTFGSGTRLTVV.

J is TRBJ2-1 and V is TRBV3-1 (or the pseudogene TRBV3-2); 13 bases line up with TRBD2. There are 18 residues in the CDR3. V lost 4 bases and J lost 0; bases outside the gene matches: 6. The V gene's germline CDR1 is LGHDT and CDR2 YNNKEL (reference sequence). The DNA of the CDR3 is TGTGCCAGCAGCCGGGGACTAGCGGGGCCATCCTCCTACAATGAGCAGTTCTTC. Its protein is CASSRGLAGPSSYNEQFF.

This clone was detected once. The J gene is TRBJ1-4, the V gene TRBV29-1; D not resolved. Trimming left V 4 bases short and J 8 bases short, with 11 bases between. CDR3 length equals 12 residues. Germline V lookup: CDR1 SQVTM, CDR2 ANQGSEA. CDR3: CSVVQEGEKLFF. The CDR3 DNA is TGCAGCGTTGTTCAGGAAGGGGAAAAACTGTTTTTT. Filled out from reference TRBV29-1 and TRBJ1-4, the complete variable domain reads SAVISQKPSRDICQRGTSLTIQCQVDSQVTMMFWYRQQPGQSLTLIATANQGSEATYESGFVIDKFPISRPNLTFSTLTVSNMSPEDSSIYLCSVVQEGEKLFFGSGTQLSVL.